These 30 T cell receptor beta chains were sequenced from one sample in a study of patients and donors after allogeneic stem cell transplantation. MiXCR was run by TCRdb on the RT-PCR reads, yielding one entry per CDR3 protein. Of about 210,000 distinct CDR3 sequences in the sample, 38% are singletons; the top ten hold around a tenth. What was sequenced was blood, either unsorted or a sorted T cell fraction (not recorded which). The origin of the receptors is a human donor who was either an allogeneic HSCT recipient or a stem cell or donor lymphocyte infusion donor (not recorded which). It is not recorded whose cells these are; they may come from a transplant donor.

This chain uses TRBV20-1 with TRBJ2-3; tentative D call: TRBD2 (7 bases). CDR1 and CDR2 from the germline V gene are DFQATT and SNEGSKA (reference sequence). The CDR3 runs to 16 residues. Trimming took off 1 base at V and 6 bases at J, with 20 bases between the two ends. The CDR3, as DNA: TGCAGTGCTAGAGGTCCCGGCGGGGGCGTCAGGGATACGCAGTATTTT. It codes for CSARGPGGGVRDTQYF.

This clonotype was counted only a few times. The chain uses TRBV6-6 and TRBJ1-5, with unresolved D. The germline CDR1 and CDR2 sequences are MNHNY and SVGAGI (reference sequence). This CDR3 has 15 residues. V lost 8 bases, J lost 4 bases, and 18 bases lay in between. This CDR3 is CASGLGLMGNQPQHF. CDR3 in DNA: TGTGCCAGCGGCTTAGGTCTCATGGGGAATCAGCCCCAGCATTTT.

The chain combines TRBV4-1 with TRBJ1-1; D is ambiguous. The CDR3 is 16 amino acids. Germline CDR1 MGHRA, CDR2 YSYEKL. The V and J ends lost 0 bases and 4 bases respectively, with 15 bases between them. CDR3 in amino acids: CASSQDQIGWGTEAFF. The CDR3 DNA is TGCGCCAGCAGCCAAGACCAGATTGGGTGGGGCACTGAAGCTTTCTTT.

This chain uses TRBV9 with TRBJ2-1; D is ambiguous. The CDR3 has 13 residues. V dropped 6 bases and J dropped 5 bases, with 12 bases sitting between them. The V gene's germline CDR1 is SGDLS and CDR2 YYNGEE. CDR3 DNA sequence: TGTGCCAGCAACCGGGCTGCTGACAATGAGCAGTTCTTC. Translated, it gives CASNRAADNEQFF.

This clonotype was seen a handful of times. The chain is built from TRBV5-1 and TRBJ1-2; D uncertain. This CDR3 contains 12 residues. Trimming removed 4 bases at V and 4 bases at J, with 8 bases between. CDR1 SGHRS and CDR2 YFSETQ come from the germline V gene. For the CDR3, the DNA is TGCGCCAGCAGCACGGAAGGCTATGGCTACACCTTC. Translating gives CASSTEGYGYTF.

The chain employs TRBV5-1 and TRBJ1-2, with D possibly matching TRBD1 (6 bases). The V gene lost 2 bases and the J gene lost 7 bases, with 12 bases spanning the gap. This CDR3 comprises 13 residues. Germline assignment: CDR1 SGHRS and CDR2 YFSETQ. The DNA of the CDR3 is TGCGCCAGCAGCTTCTCAGGGGCGAGTGGCTACACCTTC. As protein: CASSFSGASGYTF.

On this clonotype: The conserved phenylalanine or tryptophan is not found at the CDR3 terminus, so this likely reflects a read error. The CDR3 DNA sequence: TGTGCCAGCAGCGTAGATGAGGGAATAGATACGCAGTATTTG. Its translation: CASSVDEGIDTQYL. The chain employs TRBV9 and TRBJ2-3; possible D gene TRBD2, 5 bases. The germline gives CDR1 SGDLS, CDR2 YYNGEE. The CDR3 has 14 residues. Deletions cut 0 bases from V and 5 bases from J, with 10 bases between.

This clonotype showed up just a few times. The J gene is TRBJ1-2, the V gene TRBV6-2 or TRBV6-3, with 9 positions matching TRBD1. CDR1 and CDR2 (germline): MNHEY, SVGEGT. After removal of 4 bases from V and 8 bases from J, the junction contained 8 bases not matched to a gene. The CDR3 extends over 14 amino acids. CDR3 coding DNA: TGTGCCAGCAGTTCCGGGACAGGGCCTGGGGGCTACACCTTC. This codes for CASSSGTGPGGYTF.

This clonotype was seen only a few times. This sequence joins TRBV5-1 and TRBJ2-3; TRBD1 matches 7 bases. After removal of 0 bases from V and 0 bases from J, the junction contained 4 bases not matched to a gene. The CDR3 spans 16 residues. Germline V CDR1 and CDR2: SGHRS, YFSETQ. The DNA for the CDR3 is TGCGCCAGCAGCTTGGGACAGGGAAGTAGCACAGATACGCAGTATTTT. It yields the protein CASSLGQGSSTDTQYF.

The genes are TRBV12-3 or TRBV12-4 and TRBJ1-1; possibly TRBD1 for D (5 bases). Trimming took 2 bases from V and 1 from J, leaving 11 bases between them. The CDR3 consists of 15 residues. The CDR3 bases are TGTGCCAGCAGTTTAAGGCAGGGAGGGAACACTGAAGCTTTCTTT. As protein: CASSLRQGGNTEAFF.

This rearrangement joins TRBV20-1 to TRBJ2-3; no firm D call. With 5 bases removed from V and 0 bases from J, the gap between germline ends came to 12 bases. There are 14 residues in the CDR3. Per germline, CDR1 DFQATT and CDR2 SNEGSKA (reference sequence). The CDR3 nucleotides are TGCAGTGCTGAGTCCGGTGCTAGCACAGATACGCAGTATTTT. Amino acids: CSAESGASTDTQYF.

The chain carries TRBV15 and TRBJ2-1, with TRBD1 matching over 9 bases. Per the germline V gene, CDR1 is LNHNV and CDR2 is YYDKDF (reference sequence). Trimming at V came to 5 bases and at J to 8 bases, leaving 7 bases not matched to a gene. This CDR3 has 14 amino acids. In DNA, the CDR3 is TGTGCCACCAGCGACTTTACAGGGGGCGATGAGCAGTTCTTC. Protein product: CATSDFTGGDEQFF.

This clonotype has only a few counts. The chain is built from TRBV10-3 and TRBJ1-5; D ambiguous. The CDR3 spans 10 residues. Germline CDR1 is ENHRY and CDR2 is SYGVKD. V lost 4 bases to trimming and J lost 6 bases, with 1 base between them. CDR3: CAISGQPQHF. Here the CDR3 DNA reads TGTGCCATCAGTGGTCAGCCCCAGCATTTT.

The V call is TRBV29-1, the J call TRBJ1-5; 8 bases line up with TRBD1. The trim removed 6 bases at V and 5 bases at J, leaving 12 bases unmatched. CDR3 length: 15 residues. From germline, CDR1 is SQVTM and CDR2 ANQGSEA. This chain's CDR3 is CSVDKDRGEDQPQHF. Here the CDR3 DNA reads TGCAGCGTAGATAAAGACAGGGGTGAGGATCAGCCCCAGCATTTT.

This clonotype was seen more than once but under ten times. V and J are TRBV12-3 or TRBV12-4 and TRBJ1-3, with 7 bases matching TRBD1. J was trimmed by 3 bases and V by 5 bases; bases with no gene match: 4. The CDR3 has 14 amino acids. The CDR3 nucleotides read TGTGCCAGCAGTGACGACAGGGTTGGAAACACCATATATTTT. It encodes CASSDDRVGNTIYF.

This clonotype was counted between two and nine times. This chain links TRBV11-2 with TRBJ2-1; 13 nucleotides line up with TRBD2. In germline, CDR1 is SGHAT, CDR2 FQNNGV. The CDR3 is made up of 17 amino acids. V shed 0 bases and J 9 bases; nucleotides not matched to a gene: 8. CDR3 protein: CASSLDRTSGGYSEQFF. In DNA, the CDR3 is TGTGCCAGCAGCTTAGATCGGACTAGCGGGGGATATAGTGAGCAGTTCTTC.

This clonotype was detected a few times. CDR3 coding DNA: TGTGCCAGCAGCTCTGACCCCAGTGGGGACGAGCAGTACTTC. Amino acids: CASSSDPSGDEQYF. This chain links TRBV5-6 with TRBJ2-7; D is ambiguous. The CDR3 runs 14 residues. Trimming stripped 3 bases from V and 5 bases from J, with 15 bases between. The germline V gene encodes CDR1 SGHDT and CDR2 YYEEEE.

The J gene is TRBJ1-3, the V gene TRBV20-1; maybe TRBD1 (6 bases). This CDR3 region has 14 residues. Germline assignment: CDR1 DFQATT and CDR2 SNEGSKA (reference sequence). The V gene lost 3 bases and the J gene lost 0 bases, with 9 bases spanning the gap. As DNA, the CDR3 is TGCAGTGCTAGGACAGGAAACTCTGGAAACACCATATATTTT. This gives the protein CSARTGNSGNTIYF.

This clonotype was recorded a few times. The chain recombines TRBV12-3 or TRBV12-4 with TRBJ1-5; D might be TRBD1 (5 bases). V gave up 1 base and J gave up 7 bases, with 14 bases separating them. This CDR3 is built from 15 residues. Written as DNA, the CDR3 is TGTGCCAGCAGTTTAGGTCCGGGACGTCAACAGCCCCAGCATTTT. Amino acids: CASSLGPGRQQPQHF.

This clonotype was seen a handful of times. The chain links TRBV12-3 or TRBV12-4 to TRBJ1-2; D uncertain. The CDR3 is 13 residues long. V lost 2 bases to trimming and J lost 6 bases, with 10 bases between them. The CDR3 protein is CASSLQILDGYTF. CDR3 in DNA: TGTGCCAGCAGTTTACAAATCCTTGATGGCTACACCTTC.

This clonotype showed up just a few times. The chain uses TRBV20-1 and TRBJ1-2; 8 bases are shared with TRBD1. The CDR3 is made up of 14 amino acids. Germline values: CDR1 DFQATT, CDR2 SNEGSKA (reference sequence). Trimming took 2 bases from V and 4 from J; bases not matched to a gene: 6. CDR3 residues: CSARRGTGPYGYTF. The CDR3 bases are TGCAGTGCTAGAAGGGGGACAGGTCCCTATGGCTACACCTTC.

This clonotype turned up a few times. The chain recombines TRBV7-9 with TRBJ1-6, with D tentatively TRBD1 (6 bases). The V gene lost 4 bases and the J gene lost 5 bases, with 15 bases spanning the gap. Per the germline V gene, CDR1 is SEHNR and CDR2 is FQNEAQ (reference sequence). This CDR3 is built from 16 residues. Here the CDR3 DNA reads TGTGCCAGCAGCTCCCCCCGGGGGCTTGATAATTCACCCCTCCACTTT. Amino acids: CASSSPRGLDNSPLHF.

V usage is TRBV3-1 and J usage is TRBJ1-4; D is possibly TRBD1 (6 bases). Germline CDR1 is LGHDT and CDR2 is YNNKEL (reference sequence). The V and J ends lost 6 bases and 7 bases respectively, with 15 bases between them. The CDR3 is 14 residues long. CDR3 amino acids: CASRNREFGEKLFF. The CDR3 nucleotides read TGTGCCAGCAGGAACAGGGAGTTCGGTGAAAAACTGTTTTTT.

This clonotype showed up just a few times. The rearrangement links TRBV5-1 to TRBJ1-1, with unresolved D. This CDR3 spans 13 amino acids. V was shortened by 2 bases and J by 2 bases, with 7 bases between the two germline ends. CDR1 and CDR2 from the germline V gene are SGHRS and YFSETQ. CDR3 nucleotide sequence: TGCGCCAGCAGCTTTGGGTTCAACACTGAAGCTTTCTTT. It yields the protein CASSFGFNTEAFF.

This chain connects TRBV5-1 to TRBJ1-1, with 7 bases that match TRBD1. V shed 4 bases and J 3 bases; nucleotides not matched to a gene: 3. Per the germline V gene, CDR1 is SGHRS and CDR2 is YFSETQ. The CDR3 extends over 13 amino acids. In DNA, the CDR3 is TGCGCCAGCAGCCAGGGGGGATACACTGAAGCTTTCTTT. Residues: CASSQGGYTEAFF.

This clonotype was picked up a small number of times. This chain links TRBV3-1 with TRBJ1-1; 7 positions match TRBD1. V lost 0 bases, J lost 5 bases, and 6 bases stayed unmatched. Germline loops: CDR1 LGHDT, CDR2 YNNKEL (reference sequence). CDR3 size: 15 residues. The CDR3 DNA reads TGTGCCAGCAGCCAAGATCCAGGGGGATGGACTGAAGCTTTCTTT. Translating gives CASSQDPGGWTEAFF.

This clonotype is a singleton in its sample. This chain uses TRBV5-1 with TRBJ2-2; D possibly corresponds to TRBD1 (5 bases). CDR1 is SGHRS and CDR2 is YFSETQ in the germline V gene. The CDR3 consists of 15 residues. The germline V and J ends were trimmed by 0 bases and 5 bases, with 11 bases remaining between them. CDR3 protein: CASSLEVTETGELFF. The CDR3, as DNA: TGCGCCAGCAGCTTGGAGGTGACAGAGACCGGGGAGCTGTTTTTT.

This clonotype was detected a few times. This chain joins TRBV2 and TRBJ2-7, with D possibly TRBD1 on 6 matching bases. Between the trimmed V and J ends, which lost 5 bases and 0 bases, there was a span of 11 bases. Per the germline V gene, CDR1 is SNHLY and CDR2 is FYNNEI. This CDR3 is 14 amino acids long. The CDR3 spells CASSSDRSSYEQYF. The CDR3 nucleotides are TGTGCCAGCAGTTCGGACAGAAGCTCCTACGAGCAGTACTTC. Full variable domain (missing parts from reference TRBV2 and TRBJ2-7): EPEVTQTPSHQVTQMGQEVILRCVPISNHLYFYWYRQILGQKVEFLVSFYNNEISEKSEIFDDQFSVERPDGSNFTLKIRSTKLEDSAMYFCASSSDRSSYEQYFGPGTRLTVT.

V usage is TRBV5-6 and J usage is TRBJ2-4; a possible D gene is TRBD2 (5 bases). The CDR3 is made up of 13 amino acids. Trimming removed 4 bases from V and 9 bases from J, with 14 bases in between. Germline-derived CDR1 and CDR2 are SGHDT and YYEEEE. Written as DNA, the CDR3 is TGTGCCAGCAGCCGAAGGACCGAGGGCATTCAGTACTTC. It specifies CASSRRTEGIQYF.

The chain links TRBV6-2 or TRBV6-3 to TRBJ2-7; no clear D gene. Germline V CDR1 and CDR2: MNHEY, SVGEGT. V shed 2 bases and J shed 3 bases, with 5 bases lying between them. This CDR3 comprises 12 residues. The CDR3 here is CASSYVRYEQYF. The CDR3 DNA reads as TGTGCCAGCAGTTACGTGCGCTACGAGCAGTACTTC.